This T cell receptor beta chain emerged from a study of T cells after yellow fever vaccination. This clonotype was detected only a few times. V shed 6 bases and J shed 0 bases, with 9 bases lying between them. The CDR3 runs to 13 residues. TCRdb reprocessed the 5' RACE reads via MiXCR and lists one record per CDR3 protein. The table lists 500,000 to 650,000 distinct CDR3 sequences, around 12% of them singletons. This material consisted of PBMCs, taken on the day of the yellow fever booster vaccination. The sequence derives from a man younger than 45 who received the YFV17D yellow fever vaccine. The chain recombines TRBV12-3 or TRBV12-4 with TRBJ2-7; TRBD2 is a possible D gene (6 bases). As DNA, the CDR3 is TGTGCCAGCAGGCTTAGCGGCTCCTACGAGCAGTACTTC. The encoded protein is CASRLSGSYEQYF.